Shown below are 32 T cell receptor beta chains from a single sample sequenced in a study. TCRdb independently ran MiXCR on the 5' RACE reads; one entry per CDR3 protein. The table records approximately 58,000 distinct CDR3 sequences, roughly 28% of them present only once. Tregs were sorted as CD4+CD25+CD127-/low cells. Sequences were obtained from tumor-infiltrating Tregs sorted from the breast tumor. The receptor set was obtained from a female donor with breast cancer.

This clonotype has only a few counts. The chain employs TRBV6-5 and TRBJ2-1, with D possibly being TRBD1 or TRBD2 (6 bases each). CDR3 length equals 11 residues. Germline V gene sequence: CDR1 MNHEY, CDR2 SVGAGI. Trimming removed 6 bases from V and 10 bases from J, with 10 bases in between. CDR3 residues: CASSTGREQFF. CDR3 nucleotide sequence: TGTGCCAGCAGCACAGGGAGGGAGCAGTTCTTC.

To note about this clonotype: This could be a read error, since a much larger clone is one nucleotide away. The genes are TRBV7-9 and TRBJ2-5, with 11 bases identical to TRBD2. CDR3 size: 12 residues. Germline lookup yields CDR1 SEHNR and CDR2 FQNEAQ (reference sequence). The chain's CDR3 is CAILAGEETQNF. Written as DNA, the CDR3 is TGTGCCATACTAGCGGGGGAAGAGACCCAGAACTTC.

As concerns this clonotype: One end of the junction is discordant with germline, which a read error may explain. This chain connects TRBV4-2 to TRBJ2-7, with 7 positions matching TRBD2. The CDR3 extends over 15 amino acids. Germline CDR1 is LGHNA and CDR2 is YNFKEQ. CDR3 residues: CAGSQDAREYNEQYF. The CDR3 nucleotides are TGTGCCGGCAGCCAAGACGCGCGGGAGTACAACGAGCAGTACTTC.

This clonotype was detected only a few times. The rearrangement links TRBV29-1 to TRBJ1-1; D gene uncertain. Germline V gives CDR1 SQVTM, CDR2 ANQGSEA. This CDR3 has 10 residues. V was trimmed by 7 bases and J by 6 bases, leaving 9 bases between them. The CDR3 sequence: CSATEPEAFF. In DNA form, the CDR3 reads TGCAGCGCCACGGAGCCTGAAGCTTTCTTT.

The chain employs TRBV20-1 and TRBJ1-1; D gene unclear. The length of the CDR3 is 12 residues. The V end lost 5 bases, the J end lost 0 bases, and 7 bases lay between the germline ends. In germline, CDR1 is DFQATT, CDR2 SNEGSKA (reference sequence). This CDR3 is CSAGSMNTEAFF. Written as DNA, the CDR3 is TGCAGTGCTGGCAGCATGAACACTGAAGCTTTCTTT.

This chain uses TRBV7-8 with TRBJ2-3; 8 bases line up with TRBD2. V dropped 3 bases and J dropped 6; count of bases not matched to a gene: 14. The CDR3 is 17 amino acids. From germline, CDR1 is SGHVS and CDR2 FQNEAQ. Written as DNA, the CDR3 is TGTGCCAGCAGCTTCACCACTAGCGGTGGGACTGATGATACGCAGTATTTT. Encoded protein: CASSFTTSGGTDDTQYF. Using reference TRBV7-8 and TRBJ2-3 for the parts outside the CDR3, the full variable domain is GAGVSQSPRYKVAKRGQDVALRCDPISGHVSLFWYQQALGQGPEFLTYFQNEAQLDKSGLPSDRFFAERPEGSVSTLKIQRTQQEDSAVYLCASSFTTSGGTDDTQYFGPGTRLTVL.

This clonotype was seen repeatedly, ten times or more. The chain recombines TRBV3-1 with TRBJ2-3, with TRBD2 matching 11 bases. Germline V CDR1 and CDR2: LGHDT, YNNKEL (reference sequence). The CDR3 is 14 residues long. V lost 1 base to trimming and J lost 8 bases; unmatched junction nucleotides: 2. CDR3 loop: CASSQGLAGITQYF. The CDR3 DNA reads TGTGCCAGCAGCCAAGGACTAGCGGGGATTACGCAGTATTTT.

This clonotype was seen a handful of times. V and J are TRBV5-1 and TRBJ2-7; D possibly corresponds to TRBD1 (6 bases). Germline-derived CDR1 and CDR2 are SGHRS and YFSETQ. There are 14 residues in the CDR3. Trimming pared 4 bases from V and 3 bases from J, leaving 14 bases between. The CDR3 sequence is CASSPGQSGYEQYF. The CDR3 nucleotides read TGCGCCAGCAGCCCAGGACAGTCCGGCTACGAGCAGTACTTC. The full variable domain, completed using reference TRBV5-1 and TRBJ2-7, is KAGVTQTPRYLIKTRGQQVTLSCSPISGHRSVSWYQQTPGQGLQFLFEYFSETQRNKGNFPGRFSGRQFSNSRSEMNVSTLELGDSALYLCASSPGQSGYEQYFGPGTRLTVT.

The chain combines TRBV30 with TRBJ2-1; 9 bases agree with TRBD2. Germline CDR1 and CDR2: GTSNPN and SVGIG (reference sequence). Unmatched junction bases numbered 12, after V lost 0 bases and J lost 6 bases. This CDR3 region has 17 residues. The CDR3 sequence is CAWSVILFAGGGNEQFF. As DNA, the CDR3 is TGTGCCTGGAGTGTAATTCTTTTTGCGGGAGGGGGCAATGAGCAGTTCTTC.

The chain employs TRBV9 and TRBJ2-1, with TRBD1 matching 10 bases. V trimming: 0 bases; J trimming: 4 bases; junction bases outside the gene matches: 4. The CDR3 covers 16 residues. Germline CDR1 reads SGDLS; CDR2 reads YYNGEE. CDR3 amino acids: CASSVEGTGVYNEQFF. CDR3 sequence (DNA): TGTGCCAGCAGCGTAGAAGGGACAGGGGTTTACAATGAGCAGTTCTTC. The full variable domain, with the rest looked up from reference TRBV9 and TRBJ2-1, is DSGVTQTPKHLITATGQRVTLRCSPRSGDLSVYWYQQSLDQGLQFLIQYYNGEERAKGNILERFSAQQFPDLHSELNLSSLELGDSALYFCASSVEGTGVYNEQFFGPGTRLTVL.

This clonotype was counted a few times. The chain is built from TRBV3-1 and TRBJ1-1; D may be TRBD1 (5 bases). Germline V lookup: CDR1 LGHDT, CDR2 YNNKEL (reference sequence). The germline V and J ends were trimmed by 4 bases and 5 bases, with 14 bases remaining between them. There are 14 residues in the CDR3. The CDR3, as DNA: TGTGCCAGCAGCCGAATGGCGAGGGGTACTGAAGCTTTCTTT. Translation gives CASSRMARGTEAFF.

The J gene is TRBJ2-2, the V gene TRBV6-5; D gene ambiguous. Germline loops: CDR1 MNHEY, CDR2 SVGAGI. Between the trimmed V and J ends, which lost 5 bases and 0 bases, there was a span of 16 bases. This CDR3 has 17 residues. The CDR3 loop is CASSLTLRTSNTGELFF. Here the CDR3 DNA reads TGTGCCAGCAGTCTCACTCTGCGAACTTCGAACACCGGGGAGCTGTTTTTT.

The sample holds one count of this clonotype. The rearrangement uses TRBV24-1 and TRBJ2-3, with 9 bases that match TRBD1. V dropped 4 bases and J dropped 7; count of bases not matched to a gene: 11. This CDR3 contains 16 residues. Germline V gives CDR1 KGHDR, CDR2 SFDVKD. The CDR3 region has the DNA TGTGCCACCAGTGAGCCCGGGACAGGGAGGATCAATACGCAGTATTTT. Amino acid sequence: CATSEPGTGRINTQYF.

This clonotype was counted a few times. This chain connects TRBV6-1 to TRBJ2-6; D not resolved. From germline, CDR1 is MNHNS and CDR2 SASEGT. The CDR3 consists of 15 residues. With 8 bases removed from V and 0 bases from J, the gap between germline ends came to 11 bases. CDR3 amino acids: CASSRTGSGANVLTF. The CDR3, as DNA: TGTGCCAGCTCGCGTACGGGCTCTGGGGCCAACGTCCTGACTTTC.

V and J are TRBV18 and TRBJ2-1, with 13 bases that match TRBD2. From germline, CDR1 is KGHSH and CDR2 LQKENI. CDR3 length: 19 amino acids. V dropped 2 bases and J dropped 2; count of bases not matched to a gene: 9. The CDR3 DNA reads TGTGCCAGCTCACCATTGCCCGGGACTAGCGGGACAACCTACAATGAGCAGTTCTTC. Residues: CASSPLPGTSGTTYNEQFF.

This clonotype was seen only a few times. The chain combines TRBV6-6 with TRBJ1-2; the D gene is possibly TRBD1 (5 bases). V lost 5 bases, J lost 3 bases, and 13 bases lay in between. The germline V gene encodes CDR1 MNHNY and CDR2 SVGAGI (reference sequence). The CDR3 spans 14 residues. CDR3 coding DNA: TGTGCCAGCAGTGCAACCGGGACGTACTATGGCTACACCTTC. It specifies CASSATGTYYGYTF.

Of note for this clonotype: A much larger clone lies one base from this, so it may be a read error. The genes are TRBV12-3 or TRBV12-4 and TRBJ2-2; no firm D call. The CDR3 consists of 15 residues. V was shortened by 1 base and J by 4 bases, with 10 bases between the two germline ends. DNA of the CDR3: TGTGCCAGCAGTTTAGGTAGAGTGATCACCGGGGAGCTGTTTTTT. This sequence encodes CASSLGRVITGELFF.

The V gene is TRBV5-6, the J gene TRBJ2-7, with D possibly TRBD2 on 5 matching bases. The CDR3 spans 13 residues. Germline lookup yields CDR1 SGHDT and CDR2 YYEEEE. The germline V and J ends were trimmed by 1 base and 5 bases, with 10 bases remaining between them. As DNA, the CDR3 is TGTGCCAGCAGCTTGAAAGGGAGCCACGAGCAGTACTTC. Translation gives CASSLKGSHEQYF.

CDR3 nucleotide sequence: TGCAGTGCTCCAGAGCCCGCTAACTATGGCTACACCTTC. Translated, it gives CSAPEPANYGYTF. The chain links TRBV20-1 to TRBJ1-2, with D unresolved. The CDR3 loop spans 13 amino acids. Germline V lookup: CDR1 DFQATT, CDR2 SNEGSKA (reference sequence). Trimming shortened V by 5 bases and J by 0 bases, and 10 bases separated the two germline ends.

The V and J genes are TRBV7-2 and TRBJ2-1; possible D gene TRBD2, 5 bases. The CDR3 is 15 amino acids. In germline, CDR1 is SGHTA, CDR2 FQGNSA. Deletions cut 1 base from V and 2 bases from J, with 9 bases between. DNA for the CDR3: TGTGCCAGCAGCTTAGTGGACTCTCCCTACAATGAGCAGTTCTTC. Translation: CASSLVDSPYNEQFF.

This clonotype was detected ten times or more. The chain employs TRBV6-6 and TRBJ1-2, with D unclear. V lost 8 bases and J lost 1, with 14 bases in between. CDR1 is MNHNY and CDR2 is SVGAGI in the germline V gene (reference sequence). The CDR3 runs to 14 residues. CDR3 protein: CASSVDHRNYGYTF. CDR3 coding DNA: TGTGCCAGCTCTGTGGATCATCGTAACTATGGCTACACCTTC.

At least ten counts were recorded for this clonotype. CDR3 amino acids: CSAGETGRSYGYTF. The DNA for the CDR3 is TGCAGTGCAGGCGAGACAGGGCGATCCTATGGCTACACCTTC. The V call is TRBV20-1, the J call TRBJ1-2; 7 bases are shared with TRBD1. Germline V gene lookup returns CDR1 DFQATT and CDR2 SNEGSKA (reference sequence). After removal of 6 bases from V and 4 bases from J, the junction contained 11 bases not matched to a gene. The CDR3 covers 14 residues.

This clonotype turned up a few times. The rearrangement links TRBV29-1 to TRBJ2-1, with D uncertain. The CDR3 is 16 amino acids. Germline V CDR1 and CDR2: SQVTM, ANQGSEA. V was cut by 0 bases and J by 4 bases, with 16 bases left in between. The CDR3 region has the DNA TGCAGCGTTGAAGATCGAAAAAACGGGCCATACAATGAGCAGTTCTTC. It is translated as CSVEDRKNGPYNEQFF.

Notes on this clonotype: Sequence at one end of the junction differs from germline and may be a read error. The gene calls are TRBV13 and TRBJ1-5; D uncertain. Looked up from germline, CDR1 is PRHDT and CDR2 is FYEKMQ (reference sequence). This CDR3 is 15 amino acids long. As DNA, the CDR3 is TGTGCCATCAGCTTAGGTGGCCGAAGCAATCAGCCCCAGCATTTT. Its protein product is CAISLGGRSNQPQHF.

This clonotype was found many times. This chain links TRBV27 with TRBJ1-1; 7 bases agree with TRBD1. The CDR3 has 13 amino acids. Germline V lookup: CDR1 MNHEY, CDR2 SMNVEV (reference sequence). J was trimmed by 5 bases and V by 5 bases; bases with no gene match: 5. CDR3 in amino acids: CASSTQGRTEAFF. CDR3 coding DNA: TGTGCCAGCAGTACACAGGGGAGGACTGAAGCTTTCTTT.

Turning to this clonotype: A read error may account for a junction end that differs from germline. The chain couples TRBV12-3 or TRBV12-4 to TRBJ2-6; the D is unclear. The CDR3 has 13 amino acids. The CDR3 here is CTSRKPGANVLTF. CDR3 bases: TGTACCAGCCGGAAACCCGGGGCCAACGTCCTGACTTTC.

With respect to this clonotype: A read error may explain this, as a much larger clone is one base away. This CDR3 is CASSVGLQEFQVNEQFF. As DNA, the CDR3 is TGTGCCAGCAGCGTAGGGTTGCAGGAATTCCAGGTAAATGAGCAGTTCTTC. The chain employs TRBV9 and TRBJ2-1, with D unclear. There are 17 residues in the CDR3. Germline-derived CDR1 and CDR2 are SGDLS and YYNGEE. Trimming pared 0 bases from V and 7 bases from J, leaving 20 bases between.

There are a few counts of this clonotype. V and J are TRBV2 and TRBJ1-5, with unresolved D. CDR3 length equals 13 residues. The germline CDR1 and CDR2 sequences are SNHLY and FYNNEI. Trimming removed 6 bases at V and 4 bases at J, with 10 bases between. The CDR3 nucleotides read TGTGCCAGCAGATGGAGGGAGAATCAGCCCCAGCATTTT. Protein product: CASRWRENQPQHF. The whole variable domain, filled in from reference TRBV2 and TRBJ1-5, reads EPEVTQTPSHQVTQMGQEVILRCVPISNHLYFYWYRQILGQKVEFLVSFYNNEISEKSEIFDDQFSVERPDGSNFTLKIRSTKLEDSAMYFCASRWRENQPQHFGDGTRLSIL.

The CDR3 bases are TGCAGTGCTAGGGTGGGAAATACAGGGGGTTACGAGCAGTACTTC. Protein product: CSARVGNTGGYEQYF. The chain links TRBV20-1 to TRBJ2-7, with 8 bases identical to TRBD1. Germline V gene sequence: CDR1 DFQATT, CDR2 SNEGSKA (reference sequence). The ends lost 3 bases at V and 4 bases at J; junction bases unmatched: 11. The CDR3 loop spans 15 amino acids.

For this clonotype: This may be a read error: a much more frequent sequence differs by one nucleotide. The rearrangement uses TRBV5-1 and TRBJ2-1; a weak D match, TRBD2 (5 bases). Germline CDR1 and CDR2: SGHRS and YFSETQ. The CDR3 length is 14 residues. CDR3 in amino acids: CTSSLSPGNNEQFF. The CDR3 DNA reads TGCACCAGCAGCTTGTCCCCCGGGAATAATGAGCAGTTCTTC.

Remarks on this clonotype: A much larger clone lies a single base off, so this may be a read error. This chain connects TRBV27 to TRBJ2-5; 8 nucleotides align to TRBD1. V trimming: 10 bases; J trimming: 5 bases; junction bases outside the gene matches: 9. The CDR3 is made up of 13 amino acids. CDR1 is MNHEY, CDR2 SMNVEV, per germline (reference sequence). CDR3 DNA sequence: TGTGCCAACAGACGGACAGGGAGTGAGACCCAGTACTTC. Translating it yields CANRRTGSETQYF.

This clonotype came up a few times. The chain has TRBV10-1 and TRBJ1-1; the match to TRBD1 covers 7 bases. J lost 4 bases, V lost 7 bases, and 6 bases had no gene match. From germline, CDR1 is WNHNN and CDR2 SYGVQD (reference sequence). The CDR3 spans 13 residues. CDR3 DNA sequence: TGCGCCAGCACCCGACAGGGTGGCACTGAAGCTTTCTTT. Its translation is CASTRQGGTEAFF.